One TCR beta chain is described in this entry. Germline V CDR1 and CDR2: MDHEN, SYDVKM. CDR3 length: 13 amino acids. This record belongs to a study of monozygotic twins with inflammatory bowel disease. Researchers collected around 2.6 ml of blood per donor. Total RNA from whole blood was isolated with no T cell sorting. UMIs were attached via template switching, each with a 6-nucleotide sample barcode. Nested PCRs of around 15 and 9 cycles, two in total, were run on TCRalpha and TCRbeta cDNA. Reprocessing the 5' RACE reads, TCRdb reports a single entry for every CDR3 protein and omits DNA. Here the sample table reports over 100,000 distinct CDR3 sequences.

The sequence was collected from a human donor with ulcerative colitis or Crohn's disease, or a healthy co-twin of an affected twin (not recorded which). This chain uses TRBV28 with TRBJ2-5. Material: blood. This CDR3 is CASTDRGQETQYF.